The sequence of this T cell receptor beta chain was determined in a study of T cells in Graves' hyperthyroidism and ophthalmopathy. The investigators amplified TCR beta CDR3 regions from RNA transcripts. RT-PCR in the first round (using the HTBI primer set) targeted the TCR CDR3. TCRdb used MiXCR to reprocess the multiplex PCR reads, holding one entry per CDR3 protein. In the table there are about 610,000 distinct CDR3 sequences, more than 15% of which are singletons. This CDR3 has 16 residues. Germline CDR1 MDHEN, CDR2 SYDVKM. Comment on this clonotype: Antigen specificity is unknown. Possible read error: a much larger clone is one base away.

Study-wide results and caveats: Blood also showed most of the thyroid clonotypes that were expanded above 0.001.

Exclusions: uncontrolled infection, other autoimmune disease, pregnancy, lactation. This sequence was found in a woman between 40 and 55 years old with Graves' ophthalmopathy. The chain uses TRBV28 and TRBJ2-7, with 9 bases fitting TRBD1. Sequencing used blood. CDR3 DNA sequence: TGTGCCAGCAGTTTACATACAGGGGGCAGCTCCTACGAGCAGAACTTC. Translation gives CASSLHTGGSSYEQNF.